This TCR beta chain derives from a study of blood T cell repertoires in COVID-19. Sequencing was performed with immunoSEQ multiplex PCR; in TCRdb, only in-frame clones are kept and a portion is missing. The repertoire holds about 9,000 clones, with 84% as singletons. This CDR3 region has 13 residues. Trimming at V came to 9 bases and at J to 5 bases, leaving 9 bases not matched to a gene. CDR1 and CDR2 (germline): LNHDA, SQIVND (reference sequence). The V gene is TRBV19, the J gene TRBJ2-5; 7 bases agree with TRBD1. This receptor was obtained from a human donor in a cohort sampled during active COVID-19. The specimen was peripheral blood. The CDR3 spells CASRGRGSETQYF. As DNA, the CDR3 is TGTGCCAGCAGGGGCAGGGGGTCGGAGACCCAGTACTTC.